This T cell receptor beta chain emerged from a study of type 1 regulatory T cells. Study-level findings and limits: Compared with non-type 1 regulatory T cells, type 1 regulatory T cells showed a more restricted TCR repertoire.

TCRdb re-derived calls from the reads in MiXCR, one entry per CDR3 protein. The sample carries tens of thousands of distinct CDR3 sequences, around 20% recorded once. On this clonotype: What it binds is unknown.

The CDR3 length is 11 residues. Trimming pared 7 bases from V and 5 bases from J, leaving 10 bases between. Germline CDR1 is SGHRS and CDR2 is YFSETQ. The chain carries TRBV5-1 and TRBJ2-7; a possible D gene is TRBD1 (6 bases). Sequenced: cultured type 1 regulatory T (Tr1) cells, either the whole culture or a sorted fraction (not recorded which). This clonotype was obtained from a human donor in good health. This CDR3 is CASGRGNEQYF. Written as DNA, the CDR3 is TGCGCCAGCGGCAGGGGTAACGAGCAGTACTTC.